The present entry profiles one TCR beta chain with its context. Its antigen is not yet known. It has no much larger one-base neighbor in the sample; base qualities were not kept. Hyperthyroidism patients were newly diagnosed, were aged 18 to 65 years, and had a disease duration under 2 months. Patients were excluded if they had other autoimmune diseases, uncontrolled infections, pregnancy or lactation. Clinical symptoms, serum thyroxine, TRAb, thyroid ultrasound and orbital computed tomography formed the basis of the diagnosis. Trizol reagent was used to extract the total RNA, and its quality was then checked on an Agilent 2100 Bioanalyzer. For repertoire sequencing, TCR beta CDR3 regions were amplified from RNA transcripts. A first-round RT-PCR used HTBI primers with the Qiagen OneStep RT-PCR kit, followed by a second-round multiplex PCR, size selection and purification. Libraries were sequenced on an Illumina HiSeq2000 using paired-end 100 bp reads. Turning to the authors' computational methods: SOAPnuke was used to process the reads, removing any read that contained adapters or uncalled bases, had a mean Phred below 15, or lacked an exact match to the constant primer or identifier. High-quality paired reads were merged with COPE v1.2.5. Clonotypes were defined as unique nucleotide sequences and were aligned to IMGT TRB V, D and J references using MiTCR v1.1. Analysis was restricted to V-J combinations with a frequency above 0.0001, which covered roughly 99% of repertoires. For each V-J combination, a TCR clonal expansion and chaos score was defined as F50 clonal expansion divided by the chaos observed in the TCRdist matrix. Welch's t-statistics and random forest were used to narrow the features down to roughly twelve V-J combinations, which were then fed into a naive Bayes classifier. The Morisita-Horn index was used to measure how similar the thyroid and blood repertoires were. In-frame beta chains were kept once TCRdb had trimmed the public reads at Q25 with fastp and called clones with MiXCR. CDR3 protein sequences are deduplicated, and each keeps its most common genes and DNA. These V and J calls rely on TCRdb rather than the paper's analysis. The sample contains about 1.2 million distinct CDR3 sequences, about 36% of them found a single time. The ten largest clones capture over 8.5% of the sample.

This sample is drawn from a study of Graves' ophthalmopathy and Graves' hyperthyroidism (dated by TCRdb to 2016 to 2019). For the wider study: Hyperthyroidism was defined as stable when no progression to ophthalmopathy occurred within 18 months of follow-up. An independent validation cohort comprised 18 hyperthyroidism patients and 15 to 17 patients who later progressed from hyperthyroidism to ophthalmopathy. In a handful of hyperthyroidism patients, the T-cell repertoire of thyroid tissue was compared with the T-cell repertoire of blood. Once sampling was done, hyperthyroidism patients were given methimazole at a starting dose of 30 mg daily, while ophthalmopathy patients were given high-dose intravenous methylprednisolone. To explore V-J signatures distinguishing ophthalmopathy from hyperthyroidism, a discovery set of more than 95 patients (around 44 ophthalmopathy, about 57 stable hyperthyroidism) was enrolled. In total, over 130 blood samples were TCR-sequenced: 43 ophthalmopathy, some 80 hyperthyroidism and some 17 hyperthyroidism-to-ophthalmopathy patients. To tell Graves' ophthalmopathy apart from Graves' hyperthyroidism, and to predict which patients would progress to ophthalmopathy, the study relied on TCR beta repertoire signatures.

General findings and caveats noted by the study authors: No statistical method was used to predetermine the sample size, and group allocation was not hidden from the investigators. The 13-signature model separated ophthalmopathy from stable hyperthyroidism with roughly 89% sensitivity and around 84% specificity in cross-validation, and 80%/75% in the test set. In validation, the model predicted ophthalmopathy progression with less than 71% sensitivity and roughly 72% specificity; some 13 predicted patients were CT-confirmed with GO in a median of around 6.5 months. Most expanded thyroid clonotypes with frequency above 0.001 were also detected in blood, suggesting blood repertoires may reflect the thyroid immune response.

V lost 6 bases and J lost 6 bases, and the count of bases not matched to a germline gene is 12. Counted from cysteine to phenylalanine, this CDR3 has 14 amino acids. Only CDR3 DNA is held: 42 bases, read in frame from base 1. The germline V gene (reference sequence) supplies CDR1 DFQATT and CDR2 SNEGSKA. The sequenced material came from peripheral blood or thyroid tissue (not recorded which). The sequence was collected from an adult man with Graves' hyperthyroidism. The chain links TRBV20-1 with TRBJ2-7; TRBD1 aligns with 9 central bases. The sequence in DNA is TGCAGTGCCGAGGCGGGACAGGGTGTTAGCGAGCAGTACTTC. It encodes CSAEAGQGVSEQYF.